This is a list of T cell receptor beta chains from one sample in a study of beta chain features in type 1 diabetes. The repertoire was sequenced with immunoSEQ multiplex PCR; TCRdb's copy has only in-frame clones and lacks some. The sample has roughly 250,000 clones, 9.6% seen once. The sample comprised naive CD4+ T cells from blood. The receptor source for this set is a young woman in good health. Both conserved end residues are part of each CDR3. A D gene is named only where the DNA matches it firmly. Size is stated for part of the rows, as once, few or many counts, or as a class when the clone is expanded.

clone_size	v_call	j_call	d_call	cdr3_aa	cdr3_nt
few	TRBV9	TRBJ2-7	TRBD1	CASSPTGWYRGTYEQYF	TGTGCCAGCAGCCCCACCGGATGGTACAGGGGGACCTACGAGCAGTACTTC
few	TRBV7-3	TRBJ1-1	NA	CASRQPPGIEAFF	TGTGCCAGCAGACAACCGCCAGGGATAGAAGCTTTCTTT
few	TRBV18	TRBJ2-5	TRBD1	CASSPPTGRGETQYF	TGTGCCAGCTCACCACCGACAGGGCGAGGGGAGACCCAGTACTTC
few	TRBV18	TRBJ1-2	TRBD1	CASSPRTGDYGYTF	TGTGCCAGCTCACCCCGGACAGGAGACTATGGCTACACCTTC
few	TRBV19	TRBJ2-7	NA	CASSQTIRENYEQYF	TGTGCCAGTAGCCAGACGATCCGGGAGAACTACGAGCAGTACTTC
few	TRBV6-1	TRBJ1-6	NA	CASSALGAGSPLHF	TGTGCCAGCAGTGCGTTGGGGGCCGGTTCACCCCTCCACTTT
few	TRBV7-9	TRBJ2-3	TRBD2	CASADSGGGTDTQYF	TGTGCCAGCGCGGACTCGGGGGGGGGCACAGATACGCAGTATTTT
NA	TRBV28	TRBJ1-1	TRBD1	CASSFYPGQGGTEAFF	TGTGCCAGCAGTTTTTACCCCGGACAGGGGGGAACTGAAGCTTTCTTT
few	TRBV19	TRBJ2-4	NA	CASSIQAGIQYF	TGTGCCAGTAGTATACAGGCTGGCATTCAGTACTTC
few	TRBV5-8	TRBJ2-3	TRBD1	CASSPDRGTDTQYF	TGTGCCAGCAGCCCGGACAGGGGAACAGATACGCAGTATTTT